A single sample is the source of the 3 T cell receptor beta chains below, sequenced in a study of siplizumab effects on memory and regulatory T cells. Clones were sequenced by immunoSEQ multiplex PCR, and TCRdb holds only the in-frame ones, with some missing. The sample holds tens of thousands of clones; around three quarters are singletons and the top ten take approximately 0.4%. Sequencing was performed on memory CD4+ T cells sorted from blood. The origin of the receptors is a human donor in good health.

The J gene is TRBJ2-5, the V gene TRBV10-1; maybe TRBD2 (6 bases). V gave up 10 bases and J gave up 5 bases, with 14 bases separating them. The germline gives CDR1 WNHNN, CDR2 SYGVQD (reference sequence). The CDR3 spans 12 residues. CDR3 DNA sequence: TGCGCCACTAGTAGAAGCGGGGAGACCCAGTACTTC. Translation: CATSRSGETQYF.

This sequence joins TRBV5-4 and TRBJ1-6; D is undetermined. The ends were cut back, 4 bases at V and 8 bases at J, with 16 bases in the middle. From germline, CDR1 is SGHNT and CDR2 YYREEE (reference sequence). The CDR3 loop spans 15 amino acids. CDR3 DNA sequence: TGTGCCAGCAGCCCCTCAAGTTCGGGCCATTCACCCCTCCACTTT. Translation: CASSPSSSGHSPLHF.

The chain couples TRBV2 to TRBJ2-5; TRBD1 is a possible D gene (6 bases). TRBJ2-7 explains the end of the DNA better; the J call may be wrong. This CDR3 region has 14 residues. Germline V lookup: CDR1 SNHLY, CDR2 FYNNEI. CDR3 amino acids: CASSASGHNYEQYF. CDR3 DNA sequence: TGTGCCAGCAGTGCCTCGGGACATAACTACGAGCAGTACTTC.